Presented here are 17 T cell receptor beta chains from one specimen sequenced in a study of human T cells and chemical hapten exposure. TCRdb re-derived calls from the RACE reads in MiXCR, one entry per CDR3 protein. The table lists about 89,000 distinct CDR3 sequences, approximately 11% of them singletons. Sample time point: patch test 2, 6 weeks after DPC sensitization. Treatment defined: therapeutic diphenylcyclopropenone sensitization with weekly scalp DPC. The sample in question was whole blood, obtained in connection with sensitization to the hapten diphenylcyclopropenone (DPC). These receptors all stem from a man between 35 and 55 years old with alopecia areata. Some clones in this sample may be carry-over from other donors' samples.

This clonotype was counted only a few times. The chain links TRBV20-1 to TRBJ2-7, with D possibly TRBD2 on 6 matching bases. The CDR3 covers 14 residues. V dropped 5 bases and J dropped 5 bases, with 19 bases sitting between them. Germline CDR1 and CDR2: DFQATT and SNEGSKA (reference sequence). The DNA of the CDR3 is TGCAGTGCTGTGGGGCGGGACGGGCGAGACGAGCAGTACTTC. It translates to CSAVGRDGRDEQYF.

The chain employs TRBV6-5 and TRBJ2-7, with D tentatively TRBD1 or TRBD2 (5 bases each). V was pared by 2 bases and J by 0 bases, with 11 bases between. The CDR3 covers 15 residues. Germline lookup yields CDR1 MNHEY and CDR2 SVGAGI. For the CDR3, the DNA is TGTGCCAGCAGTTACGGGGGTACGGGCTCCTACGAGCAGTACTTC. It codes for CASSYGGTGSYEQYF.

This clonotype was seen only a few times. The chain is built from TRBV2 and TRBJ2-1; TRBD2 matches at 11 bases. Germline trimming cut 5 bases from V and 6 bases from J; bases unmatched to any gene: 9. There are 16 residues in the CDR3. Germline CDR1 is SNHLY and CDR2 is FYNNEI. The chain's CDR3 is CASSSITSGSSNEQFF. In DNA, the CDR3 is TGTGCCAGCAGTTCCATAACTAGCGGGAGTAGCAATGAGCAGTTCTTC.

The rearrangement joins TRBV29-1 to TRBJ2-5, with 11 bases lining up with TRBD2. The germline V gene encodes CDR1 SQVTM and CDR2 ANQGSEA. CDR3 length equals 12 residues. Trimming removed 7 bases from V and 2 bases from J; junction bases left unmatched: 0. CDR3 loop: CSGLAGQETQYF. The CDR3 nucleotides are TGCAGCGGACTAGCGGGGCAAGAGACCCAGTACTTC. Complete variable domain (other parts from reference TRBV29-1 and TRBJ2-5): SAVISQKPSRDICQRGTSLTIQCQVDSQVTMMFWYRQQPGQSLTLIATANQGSEATYESGFVIDKFPISRPNLTFSTLTVSNMSPEDSSIYLCSGLAGQETQYFGPGTRLLVL.

In this sample, this clonotype turned up a few times. The chain carries TRBV4-2 and TRBJ2-3; a weak D match, TRBD2 (5 bases). Germline V gives CDR1 LGHNA, CDR2 YNFKEQ. Trimming pared 1 base from V and 0 bases from J, leaving 8 bases between. The CDR3 extends over 15 amino acids. CDR3 sequence: CASSQVRGSTDTQYF. The DNA for the CDR3 is TGTGCCAGCAGCCAAGTACGCGGGAGCACAGATACGCAGTATTTT.

Many counts were recorded for this clonotype. The chain combines TRBV29-1 with TRBJ1-1, with D uncertain. The CDR3 runs to 13 residues. Germline loops: CDR1 SQVTM, CDR2 ANQGSEA. Trimming removed 6 bases from V and 0 bases from J, with 11 bases in between. Here the CDR3 reads CSVAGRMNTEAFF. CDR3 coding DNA: TGCAGCGTGGCTGGCCGAATGAACACTGAAGCTTTCTTT.

This clonotype has more than one count but fewer than ten. The gene calls are TRBV20-1 and TRBJ2-5, with D hard to call. The CDR3 consists of 11 residues. The germline V and J ends were trimmed by 0 bases and 5 bases, with 4 bases remaining between them. Germline V CDR1 and CDR2: DFQATT, SNEGSKA (reference sequence). CDR3 loop: CSARERETQYF. The CDR3 DNA sequence: TGCAGTGCTAGAGAGCGTGAGACCCAGTACTTC.

This clonotype showed up just a few times. V and J are TRBV12-3 or TRBV12-4 and TRBJ1-1; D is unresolved. The CDR3 loop spans 13 amino acids. Trimming removed 6 bases from V and 1 base from J, with 9 bases in between. CDR3 nucleotide sequence: TGTGCCAGCAGCTCGCAGGAGAACACTGAAGCTTTCTTT. Its protein is CASSSQENTEAFF.

This clonotype occurred a few times. The V gene is TRBV6-1, the J gene TRBJ1-5; TRBD1 aligns across 9 bases. This CDR3 has 14 amino acids. Germline-derived CDR1 and CDR2 are MNHNS and SASEGT. J was trimmed by 4 bases and V by 10 bases; bases with no gene match: 8. Here the CDR3 reads CATTGGAGNQPQHF. The CDR3 region has the DNA TGTGCCACCACAGGGGGCGCAGGGAATCAGCCCCAGCATTTT.

CDR3 in DNA: TGTGCCAGCAGCTTGGGACTAGCGGGAGTGAATGAGCAGTACTTC. Amino acid sequence: CASSLGLAGVNEQYF. This chain joins TRBV7-2 and TRBJ2-7; 14 bases match TRBD2. CDR1 and CDR2 (germline): SGHTA, FQGNSA. The CDR3 spans 15 residues. J gave up 7 bases and V 3 bases, and 5 bases lay outside the gene matches.

The V gene is TRBV19, the J gene TRBJ2-1; 13 bases line up with TRBD2. In germline, CDR1 is LNHDA, CDR2 SQIVND (reference sequence). CDR3 length: 14 amino acids. The ends lost 9 bases at V and 7 bases at J; junction bases unmatched: 6. The CDR3: CASDRGLAGNEQFF. In nucleotides, the CDR3 is TGTGCCAGCGACCGGGGACTAGCGGGAAATGAGCAGTTCTTC. Combining the CDR3 with reference TRBV19 and TRBJ2-1 gives the whole variable domain DGGITQSPKYLFRKEGQNVTLSCEQNLNHDAMYWYRQDPGQGLRLIYYSQIVNDFQKGDIAEGYSVSREKKESFPLTVTSAQKNPTAFYLCASDRGLAGNEQFFGPGTRLTVL.

The V call is TRBV4-2, the J call TRBJ2-7; D is ambiguous. CDR1 LGHNA and CDR2 YNFKEQ come from the germline V gene. Trimming took off 5 bases at V and 11 bases at J, with 16 bases between the two ends. CDR3 size: 12 residues. The CDR3 protein is CASSSGRPLKYV. As DNA, the CDR3 is TGTGCCAGCAGCTCAGGACGTCCCCTGAAGTACGTC.

This clonotype has a handful of counts. This chain links TRBV7-2 with TRBJ2-5; TRBD1 agrees at 10 bases. The CDR3 runs 15 residues. J gave up 4 bases and V 5 bases, and 7 bases lay outside the gene matches. The germline V gene has CDR1 SGHTA and CDR2 FQGNSA. Written as DNA, the CDR3 is TGTGCCAGCAGCCACGGGACAGGGGTGGTAGAGACCCAGTACTTC. Its translation is CASSHGTGVVETQYF.

This chain uses TRBV20-1 with TRBJ2-2; 7 bases line up with TRBD2. The trim removed 2 bases at V and 0 bases at J, leaving 3 bases unmatched. Germline V gene sequence: CDR1 DFQATT, CDR2 SNEGSKA (reference sequence). The CDR3 sequence is 15 residues long. The CDR3 reads CSARPSGTNTGELFF. CDR3 DNA sequence: TGCAGTGCTAGACCGAGCGGGACGAACACCGGGGAGCTGTTTTTT.

J is TRBJ2-2 and V is TRBV6-2 or TRBV6-3, with D uncertain. CDR1 is MNHEY, CDR2 SVGEGT, per germline. Trimming removed 7 bases at V and 0 bases at J, with 12 bases between. This CDR3 has 15 residues. Here the CDR3 DNA reads TGTGCCAGCAATTTAAGGGTTACGAACACCGGGGAGCTGTTTTTT. The encoded protein is CASNLRVTNTGELFF.

This clonotype has a handful of counts. The chain is built from TRBV2 and TRBJ1-1; D may be TRBD1 (6 bases). V was cut by 6 bases and J by 4 bases, with 12 bases left in between. CDR1 is SNHLY and CDR2 is FYNNEI in the germline V gene. The CDR3 extends over 13 amino acids. CDR3 nucleotides: TGTGCCAGCAGGTACGGGGGGGCCACTGAAGCTTTCTTT. Protein: CASRYGGATEAFF.

The chain joins TRBV4-3 to TRBJ2-3, with no clear D. There are 15 residues in the CDR3. Per the germline V gene, CDR1 is LGHNA and CDR2 is YSLEER. V lost 3 bases and J 0 bases, leaving 10 bases between the germline ends. The DNA of the CDR3 is TGCGCCAGCAGCCAGATGACGGCTAGCACAGATACGCAGTATTTT. Its protein is CASSQMTASTDTQYF.